A single sample is the source of the 23 T cell receptor beta chains below, sequenced in a study of cytomegalovirus exposure and HLA in healthy donors. It was with 60 Vbeta and 13 Jbeta primers that the PCR ran. The data were produced by immunoSEQ multiplex PCR, yet TCRdb's version contains in-frame clones alone and is incomplete. This sample carries approximately 150,000 clones, roughly four fifths of them seen once, and the ten largest clones take 1%. Material: PBMCs. The receptor source for this set is a woman aged 40 to 50 in good health and CMV-seronegative.

Only a few counts were recorded for this clone. This rearrangement joins TRBV6-1 to TRBJ2-1, with 7 positions matching TRBD2. The CDR3 length is 13 residues. The germline V gene has CDR1 MNHNS and CDR2 SASEGT. V dropped 7 bases and J dropped 7; count of bases not matched to a gene: 7. The CDR3 protein is CASNPGRGNEQFF. CDR3 DNA sequence: TGTGCCAGCAACCCAGGGCGGGGGAATGAGCAGTTCTTC.

The J gene is TRBJ1-2, the V gene TRBV30, with D possibly TRBD1 on 6 matching bases. V lost 2 bases and J 2 bases, leaving 6 bases between the germline ends. CDR1 is GTSNPN and CDR2 is SVGIG in the germline V gene (reference sequence). The CDR3 runs 12 residues. The CDR3 nucleotides read TGTGCCTGGAGTCAGGGGAACTATGGCTACACCTTC. Protein product: CAWSQGNYGYTF. The variable domain in full, with the rest retrieved from reference TRBV30 and TRBJ1-2, is SQTIHQWPATLVQPVGSPLSLECTVEGTSNPNLYWYRQAAGRGLQLLFYSVGIGQISSEVPQNLSASRPQDRQFILSSKKLLLSDSGFYLCAWSQGNYGYTFGSGTRLTVV.

V usage is TRBV18 and J usage is TRBJ2-7, with D unclear. Trimming left V 3 bases short and J 6 bases short, with 12 bases between. There are 13 residues in the CDR3. Germline loops: CDR1 KGHSH, CDR2 LQKENI. DNA for the CDR3: TGTGCCAGCTCACCCTCCGGAGTGTTCGAGCAGTACTTC. Amino acids: CASSPSGVFEQYF.

V gene TRBV19 combines with J gene TRBJ1-1, with D possibly matching TRBD1 (5 bases). Germline V CDR1 and CDR2: LNHDA, SQIVND (reference sequence). The V and J ends lost 10 bases and 8 bases respectively, with 14 bases between them. This CDR3 contains 11 residues. CDR3 loop: CATCDGGEAFF. In DNA form, the CDR3 reads TGTGCCACCTGTGACGGGGGGGAAGCTTTCTTT.

The rearrangement links TRBV12-5 to TRBJ1-1; no reliable D call. Deletions cut 0 bases from V and 4 bases from J, with 12 bases between. The CDR3 sequence is 15 residues long. The germline gives CDR1 LGHNT, CDR2 FRNRAP. Written as DNA, the CDR3 is TGTGCTAGTGGTTTGGTACTTGGTTCAAGCACTGAAGCTTTCTTT. Amino acid sequence: CASGLVLGSSTEAFF.

The chain carries TRBV6-6 and TRBJ1-1; 8 bases fit TRBD1. Unmatched junction bases numbered 12, after V lost 8 bases and J lost 7 bases. Germline CDR1 MNHNY, CDR2 SVGAGI (reference sequence). CDR3 length: 14 residues. The DNA for the CDR3 is TGTGCCAGCCTATCATACGACAGGGGACGTGAAGCTTTCTTT. Amino acids: CASLSYDRGREAFF.

This chain uses TRBV29-1 with TRBJ1-1; tentative D call: TRBD1 (5 bases). Germline V gives CDR1 SQVTM, CDR2 ANQGSEA. Between the trimmed V and J ends, which lost 0 bases and 6 bases, there was a span of 11 bases. This CDR3 comprises 13 residues. The CDR3 protein is CSVEDRRGAEAFF. CDR3 sequence (DNA): TGCAGCGTTGAAGATCGCCGGGGGGCTGAAGCTTTCTTT.

The chain employs TRBV15 and TRBJ1-2, with D tentatively TRBD1 (6 bases). CDR1 is LNHNV, CDR2 YYDKDF, per germline (reference sequence). The CDR3 is 16 residues long. Deletions cut 7 bases from V and 4 bases from J, with 22 bases between. This CDR3 reads CATNPGGSGGLYGYTF. The CDR3 coding sequence is TGTGCCACCAATCCGGGGGGCTCGGGGGGCCTCTATGGCTACACCTTC.

The J gene is TRBJ1-3, the V gene TRBV30; D unclear. Germline CDR1 and CDR2: GTSNPN and SVGIG (reference sequence). This CDR3 contains 14 residues. V lost 4 bases and J 0 bases, leaving 10 bases between the germline ends. The CDR3 DNA is TGTGCCTGGAACCCGGGGAGCTCTGGAAACACCATATATTTT. This encodes CAWNPGSSGNTIYF.

The CDR3 here is CATTLAGGSYEQYF. For the CDR3, the DNA is TGTGCCACCACCTTAGCGGGAGGGTCCTACGAGCAGTACTTC. The chain links TRBV2 to TRBJ2-7; 11 bases match TRBD2. CDR1 SNHLY and CDR2 FYNNEI come from the germline V gene. With V trimmed by 10 bases and J by 1 base, 6 bases remained unmatched. This CDR3 region has 14 residues.

The rearrangement uses TRBV30 and TRBJ2-1, with 7 positions matching TRBD1. Trimming cost V 3 bases and J 6 bases; bases outside gene matches: 11. CDR3 length: 15 amino acids. Germline CDR1 reads GTSNPN; CDR2 reads SVGIG (reference sequence). CDR3 sequence reads: CAWSDYPGQSNEQFF. CDR3 nucleotides: TGTGCCTGGAGCGACTACCCGGGACAGAGCAATGAGCAGTTCTTC.

This sequence joins TRBV27 and TRBJ2-3, with no clear D. CDR3 length equals 13 residues. Trimming took 3 bases from V and 1 from J, leaving 5 bases between them. From germline, CDR1 is MNHEY and CDR2 SMNVEV (reference sequence). CDR3 nucleotide sequence: TGTGCCAGCAGTTTCACTCGCACAGATACGCAGTATTTT. Protein: CASSFTRTDTQYF.

This chain joins TRBV5-1 and TRBJ1-2; 7 nucleotides line up with TRBD1. V trimming: 4 bases; J trimming: 3 bases; junction bases outside the gene matches: 3. Germline lookup yields CDR1 SGHRS and CDR2 YFSETQ. The CDR3 extends over 13 amino acids. The CDR3 loop reads CASSPQGDYGYTF. The CDR3 region has the DNA TGCGCCAGCAGCCCTCAGGGGGACTATGGCTACACCTTC.

This clone came up a few times. The V call is TRBV30, the J call TRBJ2-7; 9 bases are shared with TRBD1. CDR3 size: 14 residues. V was clipped by 7 bases and J by 2 bases; unmatched bases: 9. Germline loops: CDR1 GTSNPN, CDR2 SVGIG (reference sequence). CDR3 sequence reads: CASETGTGTYEQYF. CDR3 in DNA: TGTGCCTCGGAAACCGGGACAGGGACCTACGAGCAGTACTTC.

The J gene is TRBJ2-3, the V gene TRBV2, with 14 bases fitting TRBD2. The trim removed 6 bases at V and 4 bases at J, leaving 3 bases unmatched. Germline V CDR1 and CDR2: SNHLY, FYNNEI. The CDR3 length is 15 residues. The CDR3 bases are TGTGCCAGCAGGCTGACTAGCGGGGGGGCAGATACGCAGTATTTT. Encoded protein: CASRLTSGGADTQYF.

V is TRBV7-3 and J is TRBJ2-7, with TRBD2 matching over 8 bases. This CDR3 region has 15 residues. Germline trimming cut 4 bases from V and 5 bases from J; bases unmatched to any gene: 10. The germline gives CDR1 SGHTA, CDR2 FQGTGA. The CDR3 DNA reads as TGTGCCAGCAGCTCCAGCGGGAGTCAAAGTGACGAGCAGTACTTC. Its translation: CASSSSGSQSDEQYF.

The genes are TRBV19 and TRBJ1-1; weak D call: TRBD1 (6 bases). Germline CDR1 reads LNHDA; CDR2 reads SQIVND (reference sequence). Trimming took off 5 bases at V and 0 bases at J, with 22 bases between the two ends. This CDR3 comprises 18 residues. In nucleotides, the CDR3 is TGTGCCAGTAGTCGACCAGGGGCTCTGGGGCGGATGAACACTGAAGCTTTCTTT. Translating gives CASSRPGALGRMNTEAFF.

This sequence joins TRBV13 and TRBJ1-2; perhaps TRBD1 as D (5 bases). Per germline, CDR1 PRHDT and CDR2 FYEKMQ (reference sequence). Trimming cost V 5 bases and J 6 bases, with 7 bases left between them. The CDR3 is made up of 11 amino acids. DNA of the CDR3: TGTGCCAGCAGCCGGGGGGATGGCTACACCTTC. Amino acid sequence: CASSRGDGYTF.

The V gene is TRBV18, the J gene TRBJ2-2, with D possibly TRBD1 on 5 matching bases. V shed 6 bases and J shed 2 bases, with 10 bases lying between them. The CDR3 length is 14 residues. Germline CDR1 is KGHSH and CDR2 is LQKENI. The CDR3 region has the DNA TGTGCCAGCTCCCAGACAGATAACACCGGGGAGCTGTTTTTT. This translates into CASSQTDNTGELFF.

V and J are TRBV6-1 and TRBJ2-7; D ambiguous. Germline V gene data show CDR1 as MNHNS and CDR2 as SASEGT. The CDR3 length is 13 residues. Between the trimmed V and J ends, which lost 2 bases and 3 bases, there was a span of 8 bases. In nucleotides, the CDR3 is TGTGCCAGCAGTGAAAATACGGTCTACGAGCAGTACTTC. Protein: CASSENTVYEQYF.

V usage is TRBV18 and J usage is TRBJ2-1; D is unresolved. Germline CDR1 reads KGHSH; CDR2 reads LQKENI. The CDR3 is 15 amino acids. The germline V and J ends were trimmed by 3 bases and 0 bases, with 9 bases remaining between them. The CDR3 reads CASSPRSGSYNEQFF. The CDR3, as DNA: TGTGCCAGCTCACCTCGCTCGGGCTCCTACAATGAGCAGTTCTTC.

The chain recombines TRBV5-1 with TRBJ2-7; the match to TRBD1 covers 10 bases. The junction had 5 bases not matched to a gene; V was cut back by 3 bases and J by 5 bases. The length of the CDR3 is 14 residues. Germline CDR1 SGHRS, CDR2 YFSETQ. The CDR3 coding sequence is TGCGCCAGCAGCTGGATGACAGGGGGCGACGAGCAGTACTTC. Translated, it gives CASSWMTGGDEQYF.

The chain recombines TRBV28 with TRBJ1-3; possibly TRBD1 for D (6 bases). The CDR3 is 15 residues long. Trimming took 3 bases from V and 4 from J, leaving 13 bases between them. Germline CDR1 reads MDHEN; CDR2 reads SYDVKM. CDR3 DNA: TGTGCCAGCAGTTTGGGCAGGGGAGAGGGAAACACCATATATTTT. Translation gives CASSLGRGEGNTIYF.